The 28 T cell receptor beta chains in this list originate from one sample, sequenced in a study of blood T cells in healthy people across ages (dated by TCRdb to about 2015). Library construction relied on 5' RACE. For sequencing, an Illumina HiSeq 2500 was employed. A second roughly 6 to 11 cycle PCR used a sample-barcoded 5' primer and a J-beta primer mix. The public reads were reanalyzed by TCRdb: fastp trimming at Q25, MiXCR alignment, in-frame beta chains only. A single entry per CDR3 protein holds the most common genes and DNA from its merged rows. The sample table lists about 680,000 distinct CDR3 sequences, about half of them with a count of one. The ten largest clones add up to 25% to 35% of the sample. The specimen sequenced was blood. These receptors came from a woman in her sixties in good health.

The CDR3 here is CSGAEGNTEAFF. The CDR3 DNA reads TGCAGCGGGGCAGAGGGAAACACTGAAGCTTTCTTT. The chain links TRBV29-1 to TRBJ1-1; D remains unclear. The germline CDR1 and CDR2 sequences are SQVTM and ANQGSEA. V gave up 7 bases and J gave up 2 bases, with 11 bases separating them. The CDR3 extends over 12 amino acids.

CDR3 DNA sequence: TGTGCCAGCAGCTTAGTTCGGGGGTCGAGGACTGAAGCTTTCTTT. It codes for CASSLVRGSRTEAFF. The chain joins TRBV7-2 to TRBJ1-1; a weak D match, TRBD1 (5 bases). Germline V gives CDR1 SGHTA, CDR2 FQGNSA. V was clipped by 1 base and J by 5 bases, with 14 bases between them. The CDR3 covers 15 residues.

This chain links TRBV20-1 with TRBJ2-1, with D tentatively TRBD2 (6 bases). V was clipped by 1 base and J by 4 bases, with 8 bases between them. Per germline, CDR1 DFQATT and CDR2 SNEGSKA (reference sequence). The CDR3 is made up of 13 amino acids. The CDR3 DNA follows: TGCAGTGCTAGAGTGCGGGGATACAATGAGCAGTTCTTC. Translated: CSARVRGYNEQFF.

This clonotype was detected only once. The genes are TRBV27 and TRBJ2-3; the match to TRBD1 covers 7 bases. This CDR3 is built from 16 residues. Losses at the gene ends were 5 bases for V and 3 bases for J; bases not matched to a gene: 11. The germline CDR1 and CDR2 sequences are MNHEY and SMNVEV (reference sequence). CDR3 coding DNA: TGTGCCAGCAGTACCAGACAGGGAAGGACTACAGATACGCAGTATTTT. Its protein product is CASSTRQGRTTDTQYF.

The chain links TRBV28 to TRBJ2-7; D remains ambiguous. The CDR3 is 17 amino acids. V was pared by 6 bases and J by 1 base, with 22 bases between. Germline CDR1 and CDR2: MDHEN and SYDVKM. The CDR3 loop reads CASRRATINSPSYEQYF. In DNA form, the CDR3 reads TGTGCCAGCAGACGGGCGACGATAAACAGCCCATCCTACGAGCAGTACTTC.

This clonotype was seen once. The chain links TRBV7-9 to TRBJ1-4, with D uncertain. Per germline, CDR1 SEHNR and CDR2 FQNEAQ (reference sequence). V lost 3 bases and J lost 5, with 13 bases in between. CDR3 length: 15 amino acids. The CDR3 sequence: CASSFGRARNEKLFF. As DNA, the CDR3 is TGTGCCAGCAGCTTTGGGAGGGCGAGGAATGAAAAACTGTTTTTT.

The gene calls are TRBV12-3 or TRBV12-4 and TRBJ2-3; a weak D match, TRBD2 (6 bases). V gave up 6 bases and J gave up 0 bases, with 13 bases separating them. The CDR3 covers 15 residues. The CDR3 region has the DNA TGTGCCAGCAGGCTAACTAGCCATAGCACAGATACGCAGTATTTT. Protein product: CASRLTSHSTDTQYF.

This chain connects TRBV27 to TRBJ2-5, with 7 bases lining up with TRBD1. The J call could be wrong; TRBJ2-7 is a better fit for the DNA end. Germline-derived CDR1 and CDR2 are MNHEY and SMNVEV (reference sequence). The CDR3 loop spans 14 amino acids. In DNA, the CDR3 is TGTGCCAGCAGGTGGACAGGAAGGGTCGACGAGCAGTACTTC. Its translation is CASRWTGRVDEQYF.

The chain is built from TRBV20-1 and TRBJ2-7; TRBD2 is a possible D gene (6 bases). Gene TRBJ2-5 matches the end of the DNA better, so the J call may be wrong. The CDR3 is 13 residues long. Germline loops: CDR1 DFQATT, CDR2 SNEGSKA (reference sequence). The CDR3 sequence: CSGVSGGVETQYF. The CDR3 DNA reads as TGCAGTGGGGTTAGCGGAGGGGTAGAGACCCAGTACTTC.

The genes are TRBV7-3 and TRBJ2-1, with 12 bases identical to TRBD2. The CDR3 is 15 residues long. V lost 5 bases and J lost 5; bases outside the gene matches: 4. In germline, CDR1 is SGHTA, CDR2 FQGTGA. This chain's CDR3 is CASSRGLAGNNEQFF. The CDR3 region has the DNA TGTGCCAGCAGCCGGGGACTAGCGGGCAACAATGAGCAGTTCTTC. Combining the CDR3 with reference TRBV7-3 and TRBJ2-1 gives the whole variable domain GAGVSQTPSNKVTEKGKYVELRCDPISGHTALYWYRQSLGQGPEFLIYFQGTGAADDSGLPNDRFFAVRPEGSVSTLKIQRTERGDSAVYLCASSRGLAGNNEQFFGPGTRLTVL.

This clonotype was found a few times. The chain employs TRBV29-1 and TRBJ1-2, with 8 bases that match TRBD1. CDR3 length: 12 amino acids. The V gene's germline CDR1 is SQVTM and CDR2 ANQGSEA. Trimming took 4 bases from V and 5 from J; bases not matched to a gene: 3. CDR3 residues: CSVGHRGYGYTF. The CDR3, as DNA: TGCAGCGTTGGTCACAGGGGGTATGGCTACACCTTC.

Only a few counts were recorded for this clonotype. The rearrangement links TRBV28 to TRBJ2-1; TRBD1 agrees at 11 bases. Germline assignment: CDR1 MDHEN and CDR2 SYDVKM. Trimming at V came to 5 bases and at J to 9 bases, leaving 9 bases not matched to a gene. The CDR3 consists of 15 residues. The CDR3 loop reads CASSRGGQGATEQFF. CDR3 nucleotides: TGTGCCAGCAGTCGAGGCGGACAGGGGGCAACTGAGCAGTTCTTC.

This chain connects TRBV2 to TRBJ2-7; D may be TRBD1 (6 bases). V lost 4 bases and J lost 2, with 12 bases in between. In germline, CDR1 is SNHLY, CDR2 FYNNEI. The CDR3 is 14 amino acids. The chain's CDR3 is CASSVYRDPYEQYF. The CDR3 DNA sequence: TGTGCCAGCAGTGTTTACAGGGACCCCTACGAGCAGTACTTC.

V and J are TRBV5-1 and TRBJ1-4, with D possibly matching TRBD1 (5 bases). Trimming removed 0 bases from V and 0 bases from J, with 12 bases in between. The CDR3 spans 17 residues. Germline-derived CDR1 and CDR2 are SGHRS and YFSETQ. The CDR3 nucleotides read TGCGCCAGCAGCTTGGGGCAGGGTAGCGCAACTAATGAAAAACTGTTTTTT. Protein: CASSLGQGSATNEKLFF.

CDR3 residues: CASSLGAGTSSYEQYF. The CDR3 DNA follows: TGCGCCAGCAGCTTGGGAGCCGGGACTAGCTCCTACGAGCAGTACTTC. The chain is built from TRBV5-1 and TRBJ2-7, with 8 bases matching TRBD2. Germline lookup yields CDR1 SGHRS and CDR2 YFSETQ. The CDR3 sequence is 16 residues long. V lost 0 bases to trimming and J lost 0 bases; unmatched junction nucleotides: 5.

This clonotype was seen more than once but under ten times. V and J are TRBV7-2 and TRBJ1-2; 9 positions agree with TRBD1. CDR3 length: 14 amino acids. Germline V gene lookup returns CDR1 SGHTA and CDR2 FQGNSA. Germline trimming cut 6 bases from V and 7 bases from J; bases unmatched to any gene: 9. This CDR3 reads CASRPLTGGSGYTF. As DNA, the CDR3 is TGTGCCAGCAGGCCTTTGACAGGGGGATCTGGCTACACCTTC.

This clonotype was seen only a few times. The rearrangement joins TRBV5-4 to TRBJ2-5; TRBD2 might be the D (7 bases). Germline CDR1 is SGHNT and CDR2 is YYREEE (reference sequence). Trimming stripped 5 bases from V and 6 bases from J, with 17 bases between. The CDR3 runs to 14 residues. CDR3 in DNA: TGTGCCAGCAGAGTAGGGGGGGATGAGAAGACCCAGTACTTC. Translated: CASRVGGDEKTQYF.

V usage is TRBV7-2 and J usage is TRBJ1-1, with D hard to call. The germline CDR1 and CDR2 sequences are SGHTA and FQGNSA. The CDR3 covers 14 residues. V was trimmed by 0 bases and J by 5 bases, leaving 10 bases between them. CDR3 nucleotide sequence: TGTGCCAGCAGCTTAGCTGGGTTCCGGACTGAAGCTTTCTTT. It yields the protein CASSLAGFRTEAFF. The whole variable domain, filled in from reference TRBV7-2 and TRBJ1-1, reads GAGVSQSPSNKVTEKGKDVELRCDPISGHTALYWYRQSLGQGLEFLIYFQGNSAPDKSGLPSDRFSAERTGGSVSTLTIQRTQQEDSAVYLCASSLAGFRTEAFFGQGTRLTVV.

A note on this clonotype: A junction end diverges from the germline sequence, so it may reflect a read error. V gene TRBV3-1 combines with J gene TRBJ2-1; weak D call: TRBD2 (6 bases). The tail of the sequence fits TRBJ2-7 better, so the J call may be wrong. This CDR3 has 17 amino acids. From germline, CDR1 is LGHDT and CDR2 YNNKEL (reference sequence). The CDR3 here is CASNQAFTGSRHGEQYF. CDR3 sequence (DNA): TGTGCCAGCAACCAAGCGTTCACCGGGAGTAGGCACGGCGAGCAGTACTTC.

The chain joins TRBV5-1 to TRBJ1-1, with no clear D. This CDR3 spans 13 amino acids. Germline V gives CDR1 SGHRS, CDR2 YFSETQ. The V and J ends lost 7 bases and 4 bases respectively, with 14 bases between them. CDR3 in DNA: TGCGCCAGCTCAGGTCCTTGGGGCACTGAAGCTTTCTTT. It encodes CASSGPWGTEAFF.

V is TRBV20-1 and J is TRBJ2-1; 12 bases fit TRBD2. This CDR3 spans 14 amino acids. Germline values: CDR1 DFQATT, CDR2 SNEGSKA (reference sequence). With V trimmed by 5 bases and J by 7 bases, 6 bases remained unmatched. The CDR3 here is CSAGTGTSGNEQFF. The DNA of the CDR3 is TGCAGTGCTGGCACCGGGACTAGCGGGAATGAGCAGTTCTTC.

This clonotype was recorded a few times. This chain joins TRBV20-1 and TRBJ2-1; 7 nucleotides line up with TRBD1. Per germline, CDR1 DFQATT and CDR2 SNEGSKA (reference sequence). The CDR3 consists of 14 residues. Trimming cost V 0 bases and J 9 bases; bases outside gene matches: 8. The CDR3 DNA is TGCAGTGCTAGAGAGCTACAGGGGAAGGGTGAGCAGTTCTTC. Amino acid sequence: CSARELQGKGEQFF.

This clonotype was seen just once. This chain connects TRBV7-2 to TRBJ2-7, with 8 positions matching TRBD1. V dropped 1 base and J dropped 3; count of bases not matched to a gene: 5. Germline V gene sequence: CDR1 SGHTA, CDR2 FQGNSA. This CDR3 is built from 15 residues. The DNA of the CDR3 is TGTGCCAGCAGCTTAGGGACAGGGTTCTTCTACGAGCAGTACTTC. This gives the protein CASSLGTGFFYEQYF. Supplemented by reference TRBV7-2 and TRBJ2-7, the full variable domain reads GAGVSQSPSNKVTEKGKDVELRCDPISGHTALYWYRQSLGQGLEFLIYFQGNSAPDKSGLPSDRFSAERTGGSVSTLTIQRTQQEDSAVYLCASSLGTGFFYEQYFGPGTRLTVT.

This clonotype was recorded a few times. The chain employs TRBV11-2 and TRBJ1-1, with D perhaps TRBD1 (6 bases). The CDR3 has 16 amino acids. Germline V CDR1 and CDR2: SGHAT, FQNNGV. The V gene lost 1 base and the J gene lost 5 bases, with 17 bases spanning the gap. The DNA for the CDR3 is TGTGCCAGCAGCTTAGCCTCACAGGGCCTGGGGACTGAAGCTTTCTTT. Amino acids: CASSLASQGLGTEAFF.

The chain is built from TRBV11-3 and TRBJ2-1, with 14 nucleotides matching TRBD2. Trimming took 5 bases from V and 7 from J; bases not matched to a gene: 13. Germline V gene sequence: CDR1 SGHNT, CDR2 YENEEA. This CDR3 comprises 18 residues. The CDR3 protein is CASSPPGLAGESRNEQFF. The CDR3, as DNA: TGTGCCAGCAGCCCCCCGGGACTAGCGGGAGAGAGTAGGAATGAGCAGTTCTTC.

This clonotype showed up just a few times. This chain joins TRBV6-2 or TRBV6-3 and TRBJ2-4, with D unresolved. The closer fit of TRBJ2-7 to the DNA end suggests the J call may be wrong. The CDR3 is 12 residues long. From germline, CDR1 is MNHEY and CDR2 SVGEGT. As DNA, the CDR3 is TGTGCCAGCAGTTATAGTCTCCACGAGCAGTACTTC. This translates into CASSYSLHEQYF.

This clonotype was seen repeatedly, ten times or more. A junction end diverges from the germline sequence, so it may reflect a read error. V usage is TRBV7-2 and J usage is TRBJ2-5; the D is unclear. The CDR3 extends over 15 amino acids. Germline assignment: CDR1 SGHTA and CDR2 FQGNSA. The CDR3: CASSSFQGYQETQYF. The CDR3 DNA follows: TGTGCCAGCAGCTCATTTCAAGGATACCAGGAGACCCAGTACTTC.

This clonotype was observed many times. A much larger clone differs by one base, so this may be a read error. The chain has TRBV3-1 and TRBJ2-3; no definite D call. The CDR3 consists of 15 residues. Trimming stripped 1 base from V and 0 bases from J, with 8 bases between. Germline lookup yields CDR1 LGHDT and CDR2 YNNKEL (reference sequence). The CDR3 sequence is CASSQGRASTDTQYF. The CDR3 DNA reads TGTGCCAGCAGCCAAGGACGAGCTAGCACAGATACGCAGTATTTT.